The 2 T cell receptor beta chains below come from one sample, sequenced in a study of identical twins. TCRdb re-derived calls from the 5' RACE reads in MiXCR, one entry per CDR3 protein. The sample has a few hundred thousand distinct CDR3 sequences; roughly 9% are singletons. The sequenced sample consisted of naive T cells sorted from blood. These receptors were taken from a woman in her fifties or sixties in good health.

There are many counts of this clonotype. The chain employs TRBV29-1 and TRBJ2-1; D is uncertain. CDR1 and CDR2 from the germline V gene are SQVTM and ANQGSEA. The germline V and J ends were trimmed by 4 bases and 1 base, with 11 bases remaining between them. The CDR3 is 14 amino acids. As DNA, the CDR3 is TGCAGCGTTGTTGCACTCATATCCTACAATGAGCAGTTCTTC. As protein: CSVVALISYNEQFF.

The chain carries TRBV3-1 and TRBJ2-1, with 14 bases fitting TRBD2. The CDR3 totals 15 residues. With V trimmed by 8 bases and J by 9 bases, 9 bases remained unmatched. CDR1 and CDR2 from the germline V gene are LGHDT and YNNKEL (reference sequence). CDR3 region: CASGGGLAGDGEQFF. In DNA form, the CDR3 reads TGTGCCAGCGGAGGGGGACTAGCGGGAGACGGTGAGCAGTTCTTC.